Shown below are 30 T cell receptor beta chains from a single sample sequenced in a study of post-analysis software for immune sequencing data. These receptors' targets are unknown. General study points: Controls showed lower frequencies than patients for five TRBV segments, and TRBV5-6, TRBV5-1 and TRBV20-1 were among these.

Built from TCR beta cDNA, the libraries had unique molecular identifiers in them. MiXCR, applied by TCRdb to the PCR reads, yields one record per CDR3 protein. The sample includes hundreds of thousands of distinct CDR3 sequences, 44% of them seen just once. What was sequenced was blood. Receptors originate from a girl aged 10-17 years with multiple sclerosis.

In regard to this clonotype: At one end the junction does not follow the germline gene, possibly because of a read error. This rearrangement joins TRBV20-1 to TRBJ2-1; no clear D. The CDR3 consists of 11 residues. Germline V gene data show CDR1 as DFQATT and CDR2 as SNEGSKA (reference sequence). This CDR3 reads CSARDKNGQFF. The CDR3 DNA is TGCAGTGCTAGAGATAAGAATGGGCAGTTCTTC.

J is TRBJ2-7 and V is TRBV12-3 or TRBV12-4; possibly TRBD2 for D (6 bases). The CDR3 has 13 amino acids. The V gene lost 3 bases and the J gene lost 5 bases, with 11 bases spanning the gap. The CDR3 here is CASSFGTGDEQYF. The CDR3 nucleotides read TGTGCCAGCAGTTTCGGGACGGGGGACGAGCAGTACTTC.

A few counts support this clonotype. CDR3 loop: CASSSADHTQYF. The CDR3 DNA follows: TGTGCCAGCAGCTCAGCCGACCATACGCAGTATTTT. This chain links TRBV7-9 with TRBJ2-3; D unresolved. The CDR3 is made up of 12 amino acids. The germline gives CDR1 SEHNR, CDR2 FQNEAQ (reference sequence). Between the trimmed V and J ends, which lost 4 bases and 7 bases, there was a span of 9 bases.

A few counts support this clonotype. This chain connects TRBV7-2 to TRBJ1-4; TRBD1 aligns across 7 bases. This CDR3 spans 14 amino acids. Unmatched junction bases numbered 8, after V lost 6 bases and J lost 7 bases. The germline V gene encodes CDR1 SGHTA and CDR2 FQGNSA. The CDR3, as DNA: TGTGCCAGCAGTCCCGACAGGGTCGGTGAAAAACTGTTTTTT. Protein product: CASSPDRVGEKLFF.

The genes are TRBV7-9 and TRBJ1-1, with 8 nucleotides matching TRBD1. The CDR3 consists of 14 residues. Losses at the gene ends were 4 bases for V and 4 bases for J; bases not matched to a gene: 5. The germline CDR1 and CDR2 sequences are SEHNR and FQNEAQ (reference sequence). In DNA, the CDR3 is TGTGCCAGCAGCTCTCAGGGGGCGGTCACTGAAGCTTTCTTT. Translation gives CASSSQGAVTEAFF.

V and J are TRBV5-1 and TRBJ1-1; maybe TRBD1 (5 bases). CDR1 is SGHRS, CDR2 YFSETQ, per germline. Trimming took 2 bases from V and 4 from J, leaving 12 bases between them. The CDR3 covers 14 residues. The chain's CDR3 is CASSFDKGRTEAFF. CDR3 coding DNA: TGCGCCAGCAGCTTCGACAAGGGACGCACTGAAGCTTTCTTT.

V gene TRBV29-1 combines with J gene TRBJ2-4, with D tentatively TRBD2 (6 bases). From germline, CDR1 is SQVTM and CDR2 ANQGSEA. The CDR3 consists of 12 residues. V shed 0 bases and J shed 6 bases, with 6 bases lying between them. The CDR3 region is CSVEEGGNIQYF. CDR3 DNA sequence: TGCAGCGTTGAAGAGGGGGGAAACATTCAGTACTTC.

This clonotype was observed a handful of times. The V call is TRBV12-3 or TRBV12-4, the J call TRBJ1-1, with D unclear. The length of the CDR3 is 13 residues. Trimming stripped 5 bases from V and 7 bases from J, with 14 bases between. CDR3: CASSPGRPFEAFF. The CDR3 bases are TGTGCCAGCAGTCCCGGACGGCCTTTTGAAGCTTTCTTT.

This clonotype was seen a handful of times. The chain employs TRBV10-1 and TRBJ2-5; 10 nucleotides align to TRBD1. The germline CDR1 and CDR2 sequences are WNHNN and SYGVQD (reference sequence). Losses at the gene ends were 3 bases for V and 4 bases for J; bases not matched to a gene: 2. CDR3 length: 14 residues. CDR3 region: CASSDDRGRETQYF. Written as DNA, the CDR3 is TGCGCCAGCAGTGACGACAGGGGGCGAGAGACCCAGTACTTC.

Only one count was recorded for this clonotype. This chain links TRBV20-1 with TRBJ2-3; the match to TRBD2 covers 12 bases. The germline V gene encodes CDR1 DFQATT and CDR2 SNEGSKA (reference sequence). This CDR3 spans 20 amino acids. Trimming removed 7 bases from V and 0 bases from J; junction bases left unmatched: 20. DNA for the CDR3: TGCAGTGTCAAAAGGGCCCTGACTAGCGGGGGCCATACCAGCACAGATACGCAGTATTTT. It codes for CSVKRALTSGGHTSTDTQYF.

This chain joins TRBV7-8 and TRBJ1-2; perhaps TRBD1 as D (5 bases). Trimming cost V 2 bases and J 8 bases, with 18 bases left between them. The CDR3 totals 15 residues. Germline values: CDR1 SGHVS, CDR2 FQNEAQ. The CDR3, as DNA: TGTGCCAGCAGCTTACTGACAGTGTCCATCGGGGGCTACACCTTC. It specifies CASSLLTVSIGGYTF.

The V gene is TRBV12-3 or TRBV12-4, the J gene TRBJ2-7; D unclear. Trimming took 1 base from V and 0 from J, leaving 13 bases between them. The CDR3 covers 16 residues. For the CDR3, the DNA is TGTGCCAGCAGTTTAGAAACGGCCAAGGGCTCCTACGAGCAGTACTTC. It is translated as CASSLETAKGSYEQYF.

The table lists this clonotype with a few counts. The chain couples TRBV28 to TRBJ2-7, with D hard to call. The germline V and J ends were trimmed by 6 bases and 2 bases, with 14 bases remaining between them. The CDR3 spans 14 residues. In germline, CDR1 is MDHEN, CDR2 SYDVKM. CDR3 region: CASSSYPGPYEQYF. For the CDR3, the DNA is TGTGCCAGCAGCTCCTACCCCGGCCCCTACGAGCAGTACTTC.

V gene TRBV12-3 or TRBV12-4 combines with J gene TRBJ2-3; possibly TRBD1 for D (6 bases). The CDR3 is made up of 16 amino acids. V was trimmed by 6 bases and J by 4 bases, leaving 20 bases between them. CDR3 nucleotide sequence: TGTGCCAGCAGAATACACACGGGACAAAGCGCAGATACGCAGTATTTT. Amino acid sequence: CASRIHTGQSADTQYF.

This chain uses TRBV10-2 with TRBJ1-5, with 7 bases that match TRBD1. Germline V lookup: CDR1 WSHSY, CDR2 SAAADI. The CDR3 is made up of 18 amino acids. After removal of 3 bases from V and 4 bases from J, the junction contained 15 bases not matched to a gene. The CDR3 is CASSEYPWGTEVNQPQHF. CDR3 DNA sequence: TGCGCCAGCAGTGAATATCCGTGGGGGACAGAAGTAAATCAGCCCCAGCATTTT.

This chain links TRBV18 with TRBJ1-2; 9 positions match TRBD1. CDR1 is KGHSH and CDR2 is LQKENI in the germline V gene. V shed 5 bases and J 9 bases; nucleotides not matched to a gene: 10. The CDR3 runs 14 residues. The CDR3 nucleotides are TGTGCCAGCTCAGGGGACAGGGAATCGGGGAGCTACACCTTC. Amino acids: CASSGDRESGSYTF. Variable domain in full (rest from reference TRBV18 and TRBJ1-2): NAGVMQNPRHLVRRRGQEARLRCSPMKGHSHVYWYRQLPEEGLKFMVYLQKENIIDESGMPKERFSAEFPKEGPSILRIQQVVRGDSAAYFCASSGDRESGSYTFGSGTRLTVV.

The V gene is TRBV5-1, the J gene TRBJ2-4; 9 bases match TRBD1. The germline V gene encodes CDR1 SGHRS and CDR2 YFSETQ. The V and J ends lost 3 bases and 13 bases, in that order; junction bases with no gene match: 11. The CDR3 spans 14 residues. The CDR3 region has the DNA TGCGCCAGCAGCTCCACAGGGACAGGGAAGGAGCAGTACTTC. Amino acids: CASSSTGTGKEQYF. The variable domain in full, completed from reference TRBV5-1 and TRBJ2-4, reads KAGVTQTPRYLIKTRGQQVTLSCSPISGHRSVSWYQQTPGQGLQFLFEYFSETQRNKGNFPGRFSGRQFSNSRSEMNVSTLELGDSALYLCASSSTGTGKEQYFGAGTRLSVL.

This clonotype appeared a few times. The genes are TRBV13 and TRBJ2-7, with TRBD1 matching 7 bases. Germline CDR1 and CDR2: PRHDT and FYEKMQ (reference sequence). Losses at the gene ends were 0 bases for V and 3 bases for J; bases not matched to a gene: 5. This CDR3 region has 15 residues. The CDR3: CASSLGPGGGYEQYF. The DNA for the CDR3 is TGTGCCAGCAGCTTAGGCCCAGGGGGTGGCTACGAGCAGTACTTC.

This clonotype has more than one count but fewer than ten. This chain links TRBV10-2 with TRBJ1-5; no clear D gene. This CDR3 region has 15 residues. V lost 4 bases to trimming and J lost 0 bases, with 10 bases between them. Germline assignment: CDR1 WSHSY and CDR2 SAAADI. Written as DNA, the CDR3 is TGCGCCAGCAGTGCTCAGATCGATAGCAATCAGCCCCAGCATTTT. Its protein product is CASSAQIDSNQPQHF.

This clonotype was counted a single time. The chain employs TRBV20-1 and TRBJ2-7; 12 bases agree with TRBD2. The J call may be wrong; the DNA end is better matched by TRBJ2-5. The germline V gene encodes CDR1 DFQATT and CDR2 SNEGSKA (reference sequence). This CDR3 has 14 amino acids. CDR3 bases: TGCAGTGCTAGCCGAGGACTAGCGGGGGAGACCCAGTACTTC. It translates to CSASRGLAGETQYF.

This clonotype has only a few counts. This chain connects TRBV18 to TRBJ1-2; TRBD1 is a possible D gene (6 bases). The CDR3 sequence is 15 residues long. The germline V and J ends were trimmed by 0 bases and 4 bases, with 12 bases remaining between them. In germline, CDR1 is KGHSH, CDR2 LQKENI. This chain's CDR3 is CASSPPSQGPYGYTF. The CDR3 nucleotides are TGTGCCAGCTCACCACCGAGTCAGGGGCCCTATGGCTACACCTTC.

The rearrangement uses TRBV10-1 and TRBJ1-6; possibly TRBD1 for D (5 bases). This CDR3 contains 14 residues. V lost 9 bases and J 7 bases, leaving 16 bases between the germline ends. Germline CDR1 is WNHNN and CDR2 is SYGVQD (reference sequence). CDR3 amino acids: CASSSGTVNSPLHF. DNA of the CDR3: TGCGCCAGTTCTTCCGGGACGGTAAATTCACCCCTCCACTTT.

Only a few counts were recorded for this clonotype. The chain links TRBV12-3 or TRBV12-4 to TRBJ2-3; no reliable D call. The V end was cut by 2 bases, the J end by 5 bases, with 11 bases between. This CDR3 spans 14 amino acids. The CDR3 sequence: CASSLMSSGDTQYF. The CDR3 DNA is TGTGCCAGCAGTTTAATGTCGTCGGGAGATACGCAGTATTTT.

V and J are TRBV6-5 and TRBJ2-7, with TRBD2 matching 12 bases. J lost 5 bases, V lost 2 bases, and 13 bases had no gene match. Per germline, CDR1 MNHEY and CDR2 SVGAGI. The CDR3 contains 18 residues. The CDR3 DNA sequence: TGTGCCAGCAGTTACGTGGGTCTAGCGGGGGGGGAAAAGGACGAGCAGTACTTC. Translating it yields CASSYVGLAGGEKDEQYF.

Comment on this clonotype: A read error may produce the germline difference seen at one junction end. CDR3 sequence: CASSSPGQAGYTF. In DNA, the CDR3 is TGCGCCAGCAGTTCCCCCGGACAGGCTGGCTACACCTTC. The chain is built from TRBV12-3 or TRBV12-4 and TRBJ1-2; TRBD1 aligns across 7 bases. The CDR3 is 13 residues long.

Comment on this clonotype: The junction and the germline gene differ at one end; a read error may be behind it. The chain has TRBV7-9 and TRBJ2-1; 9 positions match TRBD1. The germline V gene has CDR1 SEHNR and CDR2 FQNEAQ (reference sequence). There are 16 residues in the CDR3. The CDR3 DNA follows: TGTGCCAGCAGCCCAGGACAGGGGAATTCGTACAATGAGCGGTTCTTC. The encoded protein is CASSPGQGNSYNERFF.

This clonotype appeared a few times. The J gene is TRBJ2-7, the V gene TRBV12-3 or TRBV12-4, with D hard to call. V lost 3 bases and J lost 0, with 6 bases in between. This CDR3 comprises 13 residues. The CDR3 DNA sequence: TGTGCCAGCAGTTTTCCAGCCTCCTACGAGCAGTACTTC. Translating gives CASSFPASYEQYF.

The genes are TRBV14 and TRBJ2-5; 9 bases line up with TRBD1. The DNA end lines up better with TRBJ2-7; the J call may be wrong. CDR3 length: 15 residues. Germline V gene lookup returns CDR1 SGHDN and CDR2 FVKESK. The CDR3 region has the DNA TGTGCCAGCAGCCTACGGGGGACAGGGATGCACGAGCAGTACTTC. The encoded protein is CASSLRGTGMHEQYF.

This clonotype was observed a few times. In nucleotides, the CDR3 is TGCAGCCTAGGGGCTTTCACAGATACGCAGTATTTT. Protein: CSLGAFTDTQYF. The chain employs TRBV29-1 and TRBJ2-3, with D maybe TRBD1 (5 bases). Germline V CDR1 and CDR2: SQVTM, ANQGSEA. Deletions cut 8 bases from V and 2 bases from J, with 11 bases between. CDR3 size: 12 residues.

J is TRBJ1-1 and V is TRBV9, with 8 positions matching TRBD1. V gave up 5 bases and J gave up 4 bases; unmatched junction bases: 7. The germline V gene encodes CDR1 SGDLS and CDR2 YYNGEE. The CDR3 consists of 14 residues. The CDR3 is CASSNTGGRTEAFF. CDR3 coding DNA: TGTGCCAGCAGTAATACAGGGGGACGCACTGAAGCTTTCTTT.